This TCR beta chain was obtained from a study of OX40 agonist ivuxolimab in advanced cancers. The overall study: Ivuxolimab was administered intravenously to patients at 0.01 to 10 mg/kg every 2 weeks. Study-level points and caveats: It was not determined which antigens were specifically recognized by the peripheral T cells that had undergone clonal expansion. Normalized expansion of T-cell clones was also low for some nonresponders. The study found among the lowest clonal expansion in partial responders at 0.1-3.0 mg/kg.

On this clone itself: Antigen: not known.

The protocol was immunoSEQ multiplex PCR, while the TCRdb copy is restricted to in-frame clones and leaves out a portion. Among tens of thousands of clones listed, 94% were seen once. Germline V gene sequence: CDR1 MNHEY, CDR2 SMNVEV (reference sequence). Trimming at V came to 8 bases and at J to 8 bases, leaving 11 bases not matched to a gene. The CDR3 consists of 13 residues. This TCR derives from an adult with an advanced solid tumor such as melanoma, head and neck, liver or kidney cancer. Sequences were derived from CD4+ or CD8+ T cells sorted from blood, sampled in a trial of the OX40 agonist ivuxolimab. This sequence joins TRBV27 and TRBJ1-1, with TRBD1 identical over 7 bases. CDR3 residues: CASGLRLDREAFF. CDR3 nucleotide sequence: TGTGCCAGCGGACTGCGCTTGGACAGGGAAGCTTTCTTT.